Shown below are 18 T cell receptor beta chains from a single sample sequenced in a study of T cells in Graves' hyperthyroidism and ophthalmopathy. Amplification of TCR beta CDR3 regions used RNA as the template. The primer set for the first-round RT-PCR of the TCR CDR3 was HTBI. Each CDR3 protein is one row after TCRdb ran MiXCR on the multiplex PCR reads. The table lists 95,000 to 110,000 distinct CDR3 sequences, 47% of them singletons. Sequenced input: blood. The receptors come from a man in his forties with Graves' hyperthyroidism.

In this sample, this clonotype turned up a few times. A clone one base away is much larger, so this may be a read error. The chain is built from TRBV5-1 and TRBJ1-4; D is perhaps TRBD1 (5 bases). The CDR3 runs to 16 residues. Germline CDR1 SGHRS, CDR2 YFSETQ. The CDR3 sequence is CASSLQKGPTNEELFF. The CDR3 bases are TGCGCCAGCAGCCTACAAAAGGGACCAACTAATGAAGAACTGTTTTTT.

This clonotype was recorded many times. The rearrangement joins TRBV7-8 to TRBJ1-2; D perhaps matches TRBD1 (6 bases). This CDR3 spans 14 amino acids. The germline V gene has CDR1 SGHVS and CDR2 FQNEAQ. V lost 4 bases to trimming and J lost 8 bases, with 17 bases between them. The CDR3 bases are TGTGCCAGCAGCTCATACAGGGTGACGGGAGGCTACACCTTC. Amino acid sequence: CASSSYRVTGGYTF.

The J gene is TRBJ2-7, the V gene TRBV6-5, with 7 bases identical to TRBD1. The CDR3 covers 16 residues. Germline assignment: CDR1 MNHEY and CDR2 SVGAGI. Germline trimming cut 5 bases from V and 3 bases from J; bases unmatched to any gene: 13. For the CDR3, the DNA is TGTGCCAGCAGTATTTCTCCGGGACAGTCTATCTACGAGCAGTACTTC. Amino acid sequence: CASSISPGQSIYEQYF.

This clonotype was recorded a few times. This chain joins TRBV7-6 and TRBJ2-3; D remains ambiguous. Per germline, CDR1 SGHVS and CDR2 FNYEAQ. With 5 bases removed from V and 8 bases from J, the gap between germline ends came to 26 bases. The CDR3 is made up of 17 amino acids. In nucleotides, the CDR3 is TGTGCCAGCAGCCCCCTAAATCCCTATCCCCCCTCGGGTACGCAGTATTTT. Protein product: CASSPLNPYPPSGTQYF.

The rearrangement links TRBV24-1 to TRBJ1-5; the match to TRBD1 covers 8 bases. Germline CDR1 KGHDR, CDR2 SFDVKD. The CDR3 is 14 residues long. The DNA of the CDR3 is TGTGCTAGAGTCCCGGGACAGGGCAATCAGCCCCAGCATTTT. Translation gives CARVPGQGNQPQHF.

This clonotype was observed at least ten times. The chain employs TRBV7-9 and TRBJ2-3; 7 bases map to TRBD1. Germline-derived CDR1 and CDR2 are SEHNR and FQNEAQ (reference sequence). The CDR3 loop spans 15 amino acids. The V segment lost 5 bases and the J segment 1 base; nucleotides outside the gene matches: 6. The CDR3 loop reads CASSRNRGGTDTQYF. The CDR3 coding sequence is TGTGCCAGCAGCCGTAACAGGGGCGGCACAGATACGCAGTATTTT. The complete variable domain, with remaining parts taken from reference TRBV7-9 and TRBJ2-3, reads DTGVSQNPRHKITKRGQNVTFRCDPISEHNRLYWYRQTLGQGPEFLTYFQNEAQLEKSRLLSDRFSAERPKGSFSTLEIQRTEQGDSAMYLCASSRNRGGTDTQYFGPGTRLTVL.

At least ten counts were recorded for this clonotype. This rearrangement joins TRBV13 to TRBJ2-3; D not resolved. Germline CDR1 reads PRHDT; CDR2 reads FYEKMQ (reference sequence). This CDR3 is built from 14 residues. V dropped 0 bases and J dropped 3 bases, with 7 bases sitting between them. The CDR3 DNA reads as TGTGCCAGCAGCTTAGGCCGTAGGACAGATACGCAGTATTTT. Its translation is CASSLGRRTDTQYF.

This clonotype was observed many times. The chain combines TRBV12-3 or TRBV12-4 with TRBJ2-1; 7 bases are a match to TRBD1. The V and J ends lost 6 bases and 2 bases, in that order; junction bases with no gene match: 7. This CDR3 contains 15 residues. Written as DNA, the CDR3 is TGTGCCAGCAGCCCCGGGACAGCAGCCTACAATGAGCAGTTCTTC. Protein sequence: CASSPGTAAYNEQFF.

V gene TRBV20-1 combines with J gene TRBJ2-7; TRBD2 matches at 8 bases. V gave up 3 bases and J gave up 1 base; unmatched junction bases: 8. CDR3 size: 15 residues. Germline V CDR1 and CDR2: DFQATT, SNEGSKA (reference sequence). The CDR3 region has the DNA TGCAGTGCTAGGGGGGTTAGCGGGGAATCCTACGAGCAGTACTTC. Translation: CSARGVSGESYEQYF.

There are many counts of this clonotype. The chain uses TRBV12-3 or TRBV12-4 and TRBJ1-2, with D uncertain. V was clipped by 6 bases and J by 0 bases, with 5 bases between them. The CDR3 extends over 12 amino acids. The CDR3 DNA is TGTGCCAGCAGCCCCTCTAACTATGGCTACACCTTC. Translating gives CASSPSNYGYTF.

This clonotype was counted ten times or more. This rearrangement joins TRBV7-9 to TRBJ2-2, with TRBD2 matching 7 bases. Germline V gene data show CDR1 as SEHNR and CDR2 as FQNEAQ (reference sequence). This CDR3 contains 17 residues. J gave up 2 bases and V 4 bases, and 10 bases lay outside the gene matches. CDR3 amino acids: CASSSLGSGTNTGELFF. The CDR3 DNA is TGTGCCAGCAGCTCCCTCGGAAGCGGGACTAACACCGGGGAGCTGTTTTTT. Complete variable domain (other parts from reference TRBV7-9 and TRBJ2-2): DTGVSQNPRHKITKRGQNVTFRCDPISEHNRLYWYRQTLGQGPEFLTYFQNEAQLEKSRLLSDRFSAERPKGSFSTLEIQRTEQGDSAMYLCASSSLGSGTNTGELFFGEGSRLTVL.

This clonotype was picked up one time. The genes are TRBV11-3 and TRBJ2-3, with TRBD2 identical over 11 bases. The junction had 8 bases not matched to a gene; V was cut back by 5 bases and J by 1 base. CDR3 length: 17 residues. CDR1 and CDR2 from the germline V gene are SGHNT and YENEEA. CDR3 nucleotides: TGTGCCAGCAGCGCCGGGACTAGCGGTTTTGGCACAGATACGCAGTATTTT. Translating gives CASSAGTSGFGTDTQYF.

This clonotype came up many times. The chain recombines TRBV19 with TRBJ1-5; no clear D. Germline assignment: CDR1 LNHDA and CDR2 SQIVND (reference sequence). Trimming left V 3 bases short and J 0 bases short, with 6 bases between. The CDR3 sequence is 14 residues long. The DNA for the CDR3 is TGTGCCAGTAGTATCGTCAATAGCAATCAGCCCCAGCATTTT. It is translated as CASSIVNSNQPQHF.

The chain links TRBV9 to TRBJ2-3, with 9 bases that match TRBD1. Germline V gene lookup returns CDR1 SGDLS and CDR2 YYNGEE. The V gene end was trimmed by 2 bases and the J gene end by 0 bases; junction bases not matched to a gene: 4. The CDR3 sequence is 16 residues long. The CDR3: CASSVGTGTSTDTQYF. Written as DNA, the CDR3 is TGTGCCAGCAGCGTCGGGACAGGGACCAGCACAGATACGCAGTATTTT.

This clonotype is a singleton in its sample. CDR3 sequence (DNA): TGTGCCAGCGGCTCGCAGGGGGAAATAAGGGACAATGAGCAGTTCTTC. This sequence encodes CASGSQGEIRDNEQFF. The chain links TRBV11-3 to TRBJ2-1, with 7 nucleotides matching TRBD1. Germline CDR1 SGHNT, CDR2 YENEEA. The CDR3 consists of 16 residues. The junction had 15 bases not matched to a gene; V was cut back by 8 bases and J by 5 bases.

This chain joins TRBV7-3 and TRBJ1-5, with D possibly TRBD1 on 5 matching bases. V lost 3 bases to trimming and J lost 9 bases, with 15 bases between them. Germline-derived CDR1 and CDR2 are SGHTA and FQGTGA. The CDR3 is 14 residues long. CDR3 sequence (DNA): TGTGCCAGCAGCTTTGACAGAGGAGGAAGGCCCCAGCATTTT. It specifies CASSFDRGGRPQHF.

The chain carries TRBV6-1 and TRBJ1-5; 8 bases line up with TRBD1. The germline CDR1 and CDR2 sequences are MNHNS and SASEGT. The V gene end was trimmed by 3 bases and the J gene end by 5 bases; junction bases not matched to a gene: 3. The CDR3 contains 14 residues. Here the CDR3 reads CASSEGQAYQPQHF. In DNA form, the CDR3 reads TGTGCCAGCAGTGAGGGACAGGCATATCAGCCCCAGCATTTT.

The table lists this clonotype with a count of one. The CDR3 is CSVVTSNQPQHF. CDR3 sequence (DNA): TGCAGCGTCGTGACTAGCAATCAGCCCCAGCATTTT. V gene TRBV29-1 combines with J gene TRBJ1-5; no firm D call. This CDR3 has 12 amino acids. Trimming removed 6 bases at V and 0 bases at J, with 6 bases between. Germline assignment: CDR1 SQVTM and CDR2 ANQGSEA.